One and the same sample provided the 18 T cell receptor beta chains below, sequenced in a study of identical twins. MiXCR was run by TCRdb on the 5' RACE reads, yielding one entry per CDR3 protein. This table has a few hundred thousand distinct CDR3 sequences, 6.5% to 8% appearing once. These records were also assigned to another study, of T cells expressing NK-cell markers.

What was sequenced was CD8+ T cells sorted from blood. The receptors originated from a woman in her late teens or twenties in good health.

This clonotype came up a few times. The CDR3 DNA sequence: TGTGCCATCAGTGAGTCGAGCAGGTCCCTAGCTTATAACGAGCAGTACTTC. Residues: CAISESSRSLAYNEQYF. The rearrangement uses TRBV10-3 and TRBJ2-7; perhaps TRBD2 as D (5 bases). V gave up 0 bases and J gave up 5 bases, with 20 bases separating them. The germline V gene has CDR1 ENHRY and CDR2 SYGVKD. CDR3 length equals 17 residues.

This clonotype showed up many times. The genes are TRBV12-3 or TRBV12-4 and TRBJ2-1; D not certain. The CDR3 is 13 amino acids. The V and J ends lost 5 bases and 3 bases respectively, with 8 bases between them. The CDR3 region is CASSPDGYNEQFF. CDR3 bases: TGTGCCAGCAGTCCGGACGGCTACAATGAGCAGTTCTTC.

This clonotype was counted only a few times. CDR3 DNA: TGCGCCAGCAGCCCAGGTAGTCCCGGGGAGCTGTTTTTT. Translated, it gives CASSPGSPGELFF. This rearrangement joins TRBV4-3 to TRBJ2-2; D unresolved. Between the trimmed V and J ends, which lost 4 bases and 6 bases, there was a span of 9 bases. From germline, CDR1 is LGHNA and CDR2 YSLEER. The CDR3 consists of 13 residues.

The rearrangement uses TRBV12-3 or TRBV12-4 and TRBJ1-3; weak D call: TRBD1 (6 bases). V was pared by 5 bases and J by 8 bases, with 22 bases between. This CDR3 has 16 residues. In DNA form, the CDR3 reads TGTGCCAGCAGTCCATACGCCGGGACATTCGGAGACACCATATATTTT. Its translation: CASSPYAGTFGDTIYF.

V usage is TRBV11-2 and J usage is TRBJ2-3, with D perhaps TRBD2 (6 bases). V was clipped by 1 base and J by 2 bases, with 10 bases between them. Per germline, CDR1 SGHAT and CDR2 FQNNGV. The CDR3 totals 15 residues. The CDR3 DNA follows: TGTGCCAGCAGCTTAGGGGCGGGGCACACAGATACGCAGTATTTT. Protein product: CASSLGAGHTDTQYF.

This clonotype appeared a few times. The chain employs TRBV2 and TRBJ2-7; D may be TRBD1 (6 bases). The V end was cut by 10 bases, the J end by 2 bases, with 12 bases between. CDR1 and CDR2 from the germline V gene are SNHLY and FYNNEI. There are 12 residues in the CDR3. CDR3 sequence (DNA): TGTGCCATGGCGGACAGAGCCTACGAGCAGTACTTC. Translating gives CAMADRAYEQYF.

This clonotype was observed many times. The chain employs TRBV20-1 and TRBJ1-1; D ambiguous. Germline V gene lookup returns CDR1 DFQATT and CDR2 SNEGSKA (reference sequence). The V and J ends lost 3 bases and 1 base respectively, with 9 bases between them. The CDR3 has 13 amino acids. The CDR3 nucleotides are TGCAGTGCTAGCGCAGGACCGAACACTGAAGCTTTCTTT. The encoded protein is CSASAGPNTEAFF.

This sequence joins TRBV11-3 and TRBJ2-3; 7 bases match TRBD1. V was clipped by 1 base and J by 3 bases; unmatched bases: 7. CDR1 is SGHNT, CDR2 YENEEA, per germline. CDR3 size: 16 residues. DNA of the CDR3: TGTGCCAGCAGCTTAGCGGGGACAGCGCTAACAGATACGCAGTATTTT. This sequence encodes CASSLAGTALTDTQYF.

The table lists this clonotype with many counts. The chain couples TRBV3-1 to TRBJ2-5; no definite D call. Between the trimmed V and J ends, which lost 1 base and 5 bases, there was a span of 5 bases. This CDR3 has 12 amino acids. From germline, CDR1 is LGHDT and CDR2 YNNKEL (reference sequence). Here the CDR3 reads CASSQGVETQYF. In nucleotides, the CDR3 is TGTGCCAGCAGCCAAGGAGTGGAGACCCAGTACTTC.

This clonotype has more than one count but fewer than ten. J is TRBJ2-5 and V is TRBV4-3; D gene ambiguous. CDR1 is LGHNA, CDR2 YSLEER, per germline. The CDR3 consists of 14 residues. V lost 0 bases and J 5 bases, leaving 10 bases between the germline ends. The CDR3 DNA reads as TGCGCCAGCAGCCAAGAATTTATCTCGGAGACCCAGTACTTC. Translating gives CASSQEFISETQYF.

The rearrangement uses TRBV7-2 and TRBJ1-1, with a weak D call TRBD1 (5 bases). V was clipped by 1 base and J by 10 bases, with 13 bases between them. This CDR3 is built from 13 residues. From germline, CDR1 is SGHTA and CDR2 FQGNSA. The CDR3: CASSLESGRIAFF. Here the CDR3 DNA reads TGTGCCAGCAGCTTAGAGTCGGGGCGCATAGCTTTCTTT. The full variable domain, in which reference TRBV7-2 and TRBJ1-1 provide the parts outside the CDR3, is GAGVSQSPSNKVTEKGKDVELRCDPISGHTALYWYRQSLGQGLEFLIYFQGNSAPDKSGLPSDRFSAERTGGSVSTLTIQRTQQEDSAVYLCASSLESGRIAFFGQGTRLTVV.

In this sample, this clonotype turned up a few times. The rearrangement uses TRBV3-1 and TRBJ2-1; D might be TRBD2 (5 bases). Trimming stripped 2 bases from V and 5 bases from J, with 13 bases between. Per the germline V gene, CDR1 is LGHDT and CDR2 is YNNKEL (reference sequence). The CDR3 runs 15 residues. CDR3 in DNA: TGTGCCAGCAGCCAAATCGGGGAGTTAAACAATGAGCAGTTCTTC. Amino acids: CASSQIGELNNEQFF.

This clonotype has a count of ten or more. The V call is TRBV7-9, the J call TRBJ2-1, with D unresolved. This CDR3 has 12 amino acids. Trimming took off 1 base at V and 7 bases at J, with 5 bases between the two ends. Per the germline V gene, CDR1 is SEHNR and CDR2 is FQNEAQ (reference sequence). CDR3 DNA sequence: TGTGCCAGCAGCTTAGGTACAAATGAGCAGTTCTTC. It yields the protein CASSLGTNEQFF.

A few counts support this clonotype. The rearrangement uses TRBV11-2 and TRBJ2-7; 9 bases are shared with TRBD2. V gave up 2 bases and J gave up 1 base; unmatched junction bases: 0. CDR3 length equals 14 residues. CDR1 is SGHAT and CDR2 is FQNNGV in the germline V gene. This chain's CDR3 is CASSLLAGSYEQYF. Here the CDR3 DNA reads TGTGCCAGCAGCTTACTAGCGGGATCCTACGAGCAGTACTTC.

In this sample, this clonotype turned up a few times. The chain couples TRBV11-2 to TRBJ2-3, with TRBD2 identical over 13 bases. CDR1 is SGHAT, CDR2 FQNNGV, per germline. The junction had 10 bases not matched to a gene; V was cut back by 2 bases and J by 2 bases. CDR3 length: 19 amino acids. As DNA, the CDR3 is TGTGCCAGCAGCTTAACCGGGATCGGACTAGCGGGGGACACAGATACGCAGTATTTT. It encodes CASSLTGIGLAGDTDTQYF.

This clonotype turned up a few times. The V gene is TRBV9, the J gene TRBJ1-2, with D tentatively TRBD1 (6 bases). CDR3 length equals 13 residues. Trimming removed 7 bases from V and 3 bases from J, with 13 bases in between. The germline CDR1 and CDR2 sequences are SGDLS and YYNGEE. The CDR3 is CASSPGDHYGYTF. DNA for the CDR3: TGTGCCAGCTCCCCAGGGGATCACTATGGCTACACCTTC.

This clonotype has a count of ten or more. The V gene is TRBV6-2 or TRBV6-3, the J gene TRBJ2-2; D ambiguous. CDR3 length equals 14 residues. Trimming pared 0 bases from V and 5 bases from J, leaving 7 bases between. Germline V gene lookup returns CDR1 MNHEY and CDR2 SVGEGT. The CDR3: CASSYSAVTGELFF. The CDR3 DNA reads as TGTGCCAGCAGTTACTCCGCCGTTACCGGGGAGCTGTTTTTT.

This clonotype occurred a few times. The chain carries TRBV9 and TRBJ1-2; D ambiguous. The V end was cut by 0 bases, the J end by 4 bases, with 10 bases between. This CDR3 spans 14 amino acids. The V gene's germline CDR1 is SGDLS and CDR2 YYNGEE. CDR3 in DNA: TGTGCCAGCAGCGTAGGGGTCGGACTCTATGGCTACACCTTC. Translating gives CASSVGVGLYGYTF. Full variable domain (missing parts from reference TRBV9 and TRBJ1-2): DSGVTQTPKHLITATGQRVTLRCSPRSGDLSVYWYQQSLDQGLQFLIQYYNGEERAKGNILERFSAQQFPDLHSELNLSSLELGDSALYFCASSVGVGLYGYTFGSGTRLTVV.